Sequencing of this TCR beta chain was carried out in a study of T cell clonotyping in hematopoietic cell transplantation. Study-wide context: Recipients' pretransplant samples followed cytoreduction. Study outcomes and limitations: Cells were unsorted, so CD4 and CD8 contributions were not separated.

Using immunoSEQ multiplex PCR, the repertoire was profiled, and TCRdb retains in-frame clones only, with some absent. Seen here are about 45,000 clones, about four fifths observed once, and the top ten hold around 5.3%. Time point denoted: recipient sample about 28 days before transplant, after cytoreduction. Remarks on this clone: Antigen unknown. This specimen includes other DNA sequences encoding the same CDR3.

The sequenced sample was peripheral blood mononuclear cells, obtained before stem cell transplant. The origin of this receptor is a man aged 55-75 years with myelodysplastic syndrome. Some clones in this sample may be carry-over from other donors' samples.

The DNA of the CDR3 is TGTGCCAGCAGTTACTCTGGCGGGGGCACAGATACGCAGTATTTT. This codes for CASSYSGGGTDTQYF. This chain connects TRBV6-5 to TRBJ2-3; tentatively, D is TRBD2 (6 bases). Per germline, CDR1 MNHEY and CDR2 SVGAGI. The V end was cut by 0 bases, the J end by 1 base, with 8 bases between. The CDR3 extends over 15 amino acids.